The subject of this entry is one T cell receptor beta chain. This sample was included in a study of cytomegalovirus exposure and HLA in healthy donors. Use of 60 Vbeta and 13 Jbeta primers characterized the PCR. The table came from immunoSEQ multiplex PCR; TCRdb's copy has only in-frame clones and leaves some out. The sample lists roughly 120,000 clones; roughly four fifths were seen once. CDR3 size: 14 residues. Germline CDR1 reads SGDLS; CDR2 reads YYNGEE. The V end lost 2 bases, the J end lost 6 bases, and 11 bases lay between the germline ends. The rearrangement joins TRBV9 to TRBJ2-2, with D perhaps TRBD2 (6 bases). The sequence came from a woman aged 18-29 years in good health and CMV-seronegative. The source material was PBMCs. CDR3 region: CASSVGGGSGELFF. CDR3 DNA sequence: TGTGCCAGCAGCGTGGGGGGAGGTTCCGGGGAGCTGTTTTTT.